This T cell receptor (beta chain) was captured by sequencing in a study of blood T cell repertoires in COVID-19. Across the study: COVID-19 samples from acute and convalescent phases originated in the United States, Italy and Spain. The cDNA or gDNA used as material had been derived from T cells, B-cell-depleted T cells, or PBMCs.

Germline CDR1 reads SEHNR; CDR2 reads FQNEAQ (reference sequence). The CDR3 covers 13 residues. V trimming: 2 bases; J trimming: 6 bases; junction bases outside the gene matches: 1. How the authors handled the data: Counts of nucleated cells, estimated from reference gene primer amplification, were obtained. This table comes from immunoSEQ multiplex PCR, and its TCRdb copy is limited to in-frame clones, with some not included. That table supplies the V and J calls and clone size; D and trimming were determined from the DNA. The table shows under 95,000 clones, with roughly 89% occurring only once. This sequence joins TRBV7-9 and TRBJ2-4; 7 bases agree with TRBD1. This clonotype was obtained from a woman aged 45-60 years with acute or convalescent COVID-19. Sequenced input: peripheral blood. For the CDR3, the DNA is TGTGCCAGCAGCTTACAGGGGGTAAACATTCAGTACTTC. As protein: CASSLQGVNIQYF.